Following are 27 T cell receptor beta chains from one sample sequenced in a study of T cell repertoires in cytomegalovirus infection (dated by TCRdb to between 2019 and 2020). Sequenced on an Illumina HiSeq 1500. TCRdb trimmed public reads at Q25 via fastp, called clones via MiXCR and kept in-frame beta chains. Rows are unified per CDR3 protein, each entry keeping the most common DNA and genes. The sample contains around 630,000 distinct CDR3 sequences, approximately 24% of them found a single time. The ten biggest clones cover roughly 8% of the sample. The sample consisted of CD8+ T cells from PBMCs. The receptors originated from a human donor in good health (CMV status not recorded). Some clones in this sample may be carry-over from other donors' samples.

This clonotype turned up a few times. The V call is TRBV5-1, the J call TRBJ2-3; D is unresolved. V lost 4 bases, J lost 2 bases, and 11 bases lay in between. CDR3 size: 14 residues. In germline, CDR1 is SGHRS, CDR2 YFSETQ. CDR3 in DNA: TGCGCCAGCAGCCCCTATGGAGACACAGATACGCAGTATTTT. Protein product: CASSPYGDTDTQYF. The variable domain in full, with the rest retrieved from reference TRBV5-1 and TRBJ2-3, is KAGVTQTPRYLIKTRGQQVTLSCSPISGHRSVSWYQQTPGQGLQFLFEYFSETQRNKGNFPGRFSGRQFSNSRSEMNVSTLELGDSALYLCASSPYGDTDTQYFGPGTRLTVL.

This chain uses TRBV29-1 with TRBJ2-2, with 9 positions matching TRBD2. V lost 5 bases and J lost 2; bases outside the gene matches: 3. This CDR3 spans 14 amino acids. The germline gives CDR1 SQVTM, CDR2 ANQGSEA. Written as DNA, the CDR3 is TGCAGCGTTCGCGGGGGGGTCAACACCGGGGAGCTGTTTTTT. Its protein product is CSVRGGVNTGELFF.

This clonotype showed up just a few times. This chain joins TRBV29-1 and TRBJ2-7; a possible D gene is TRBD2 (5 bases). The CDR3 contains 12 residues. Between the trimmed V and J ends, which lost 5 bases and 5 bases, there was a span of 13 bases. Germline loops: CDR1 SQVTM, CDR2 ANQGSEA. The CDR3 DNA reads TGCAGCGTTTATGCGGGTATCCACGAGCAGTACTTC. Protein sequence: CSVYAGIHEQYF.

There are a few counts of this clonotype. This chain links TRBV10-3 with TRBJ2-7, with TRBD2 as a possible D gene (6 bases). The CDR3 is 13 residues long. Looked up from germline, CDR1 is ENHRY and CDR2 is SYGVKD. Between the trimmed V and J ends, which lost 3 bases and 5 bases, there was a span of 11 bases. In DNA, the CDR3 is TGTGCCATCAGTGATGTGCGGGGCGACGAGCAGTACGTC. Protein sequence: CAISDVRGDEQYV.

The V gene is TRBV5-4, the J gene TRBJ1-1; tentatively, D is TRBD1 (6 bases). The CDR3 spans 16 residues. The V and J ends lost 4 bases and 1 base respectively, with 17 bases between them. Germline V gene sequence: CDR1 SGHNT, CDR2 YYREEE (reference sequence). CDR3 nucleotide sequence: TGTGCCAGCAGCCCGGAACATGGGGGCCGGAACACTGAAGCTTTCTTT. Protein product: CASSPEHGGRNTEAFF. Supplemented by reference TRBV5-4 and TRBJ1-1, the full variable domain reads ETGVTQSPTHLIKTRGQQVTLRCSSQSGHNTVSWYQQALGQGPQFIFQYYREEENGRGNFPPRFSGLQFPNYSSELNVNALELDDSALYLCASSPEHGGRNTEAFFGQGTRLTVV.

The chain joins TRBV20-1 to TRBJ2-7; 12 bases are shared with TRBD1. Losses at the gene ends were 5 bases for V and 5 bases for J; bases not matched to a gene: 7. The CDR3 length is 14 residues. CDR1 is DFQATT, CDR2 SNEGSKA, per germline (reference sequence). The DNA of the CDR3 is TGCAGTGCTGGACCGGGACAGGGGGCGGACGAGCAGTACGTC. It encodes CSAGPGQGADEQYV.

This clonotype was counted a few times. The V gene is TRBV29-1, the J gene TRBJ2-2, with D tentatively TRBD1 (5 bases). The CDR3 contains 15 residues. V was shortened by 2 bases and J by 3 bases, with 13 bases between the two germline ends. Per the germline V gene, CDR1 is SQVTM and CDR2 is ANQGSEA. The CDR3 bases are TGCAGCGTTGAATTGGCCAGGGATGACACCGGGGAGCTGTTTTTT. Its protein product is CSVELARDDTGELFF.

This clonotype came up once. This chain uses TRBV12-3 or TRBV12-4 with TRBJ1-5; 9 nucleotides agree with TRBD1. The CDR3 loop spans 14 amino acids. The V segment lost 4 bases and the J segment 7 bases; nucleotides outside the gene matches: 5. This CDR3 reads CASSSGQGKQPQHF. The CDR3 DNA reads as TGTGCCAGCAGTTCTGGACAGGGGAAACAGCCCCAGCATTTT.

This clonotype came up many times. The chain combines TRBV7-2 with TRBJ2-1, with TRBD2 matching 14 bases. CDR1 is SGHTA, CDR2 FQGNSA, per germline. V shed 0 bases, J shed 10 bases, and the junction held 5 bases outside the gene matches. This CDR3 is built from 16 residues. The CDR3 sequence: CASSLAPTSGGGEQFF. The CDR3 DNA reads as TGTGCCAGCAGCTTAGCCCCGACTAGCGGGGGGGGCGAGCAGTTCTTC.

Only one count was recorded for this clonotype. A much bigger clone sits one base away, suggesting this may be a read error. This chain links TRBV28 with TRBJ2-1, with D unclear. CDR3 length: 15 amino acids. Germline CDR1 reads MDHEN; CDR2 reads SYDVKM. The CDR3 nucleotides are TGTGTCAGTATCTCCCCACGGTCAAGAACCAATGAGCAGTTCTTC. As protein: CVSISPRSRTNEQFF.

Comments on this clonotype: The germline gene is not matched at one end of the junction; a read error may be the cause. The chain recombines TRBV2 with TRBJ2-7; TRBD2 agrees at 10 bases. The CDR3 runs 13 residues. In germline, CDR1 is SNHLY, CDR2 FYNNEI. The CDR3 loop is CASSAASGGPDTF. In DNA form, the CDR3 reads TGTGCCAGCAGTGCCGCTAGCGGGGGCCCTGATACCTTC.

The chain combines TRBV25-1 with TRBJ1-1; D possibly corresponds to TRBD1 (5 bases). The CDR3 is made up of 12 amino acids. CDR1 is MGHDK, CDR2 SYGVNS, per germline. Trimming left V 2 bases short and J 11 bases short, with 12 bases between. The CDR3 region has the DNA TGTGCCAGCAGTGAAGGGGCGGGGGACGCTTTCTTT. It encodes CASSEGAGDAFF. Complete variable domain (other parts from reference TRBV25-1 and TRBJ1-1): EADIYQTPRYLVIGTGKKITLECSQTMGHDKMYWYQQDPGMELHLIHYSYGVNSTEKGDLSSESTVSRIRTEHFPLTLESARPSHTSQYLCASSEGAGDAFFGQGTRLTVV.

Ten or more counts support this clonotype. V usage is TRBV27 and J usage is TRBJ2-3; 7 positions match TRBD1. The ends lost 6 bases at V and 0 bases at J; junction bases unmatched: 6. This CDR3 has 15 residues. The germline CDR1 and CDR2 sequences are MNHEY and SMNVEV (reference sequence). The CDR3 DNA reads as TGTGCCAGCAGACGGGGACAGATAAGCACAGATACGCAGTATTTT. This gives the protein CASRRGQISTDTQYF.

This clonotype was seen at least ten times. The CDR3 nucleotides read TGTGCCAGCAGCTGGTCAAGCGGGGGGGGCACAGATACGCAGTATTTT. Its translation is CASSWSSGGGTDTQYF. The J gene is TRBJ2-3, the V gene TRBV7-6; 10 nucleotides line up with TRBD2. V lost 4 bases to trimming and J lost 1 base; unmatched junction nucleotides: 5. From germline, CDR1 is SGHVS and CDR2 FNYEAQ. This CDR3 is built from 16 residues.

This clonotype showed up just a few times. The CDR3: CASSISLADTDTQYF. CDR3 bases: TGTGCCAGTAGTATATCTCTAGCGGACACAGATACGCAGTATTTT. This sequence joins TRBV19 and TRBJ2-3, with 7 bases aligning to TRBD2. The CDR3 consists of 15 residues. V shed 2 bases, J shed 2 bases, and the junction held 4 bases outside the gene matches. In germline, CDR1 is LNHDA, CDR2 SQIVND (reference sequence).

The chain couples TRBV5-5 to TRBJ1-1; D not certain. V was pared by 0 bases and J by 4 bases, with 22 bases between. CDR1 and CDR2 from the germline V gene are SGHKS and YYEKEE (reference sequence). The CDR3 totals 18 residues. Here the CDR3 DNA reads TGTGCCAGCAGCTTGGACCTTGACATAAACGGCTTGGGCACTGAAGCTTTCTTT. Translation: CASSLDLDINGLGTEAFF.

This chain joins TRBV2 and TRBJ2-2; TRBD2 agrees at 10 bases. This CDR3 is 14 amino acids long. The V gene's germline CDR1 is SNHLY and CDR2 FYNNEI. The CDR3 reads CVSLAGANTGELFF. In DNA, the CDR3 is TGTGTTAGCCTAGCGGGGGCGAACACCGGGGAGCTGTTTTTT.

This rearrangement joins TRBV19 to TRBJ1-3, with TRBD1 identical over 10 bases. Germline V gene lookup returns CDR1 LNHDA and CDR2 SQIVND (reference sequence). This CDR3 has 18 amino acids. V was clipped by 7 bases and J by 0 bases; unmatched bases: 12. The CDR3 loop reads CASTYRRDRGSSGNTIYF. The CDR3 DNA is TGTGCCAGTACGTATCGGCGGGACAGGGGCAGCTCTGGAAACACCATATATTTT.

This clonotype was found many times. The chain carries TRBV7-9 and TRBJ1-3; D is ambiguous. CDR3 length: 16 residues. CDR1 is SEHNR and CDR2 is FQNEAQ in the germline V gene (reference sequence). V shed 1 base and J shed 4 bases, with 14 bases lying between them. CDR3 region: CASSLGHQDWGNTIYF. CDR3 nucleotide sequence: TGTGCCAGCAGCTTAGGCCATCAGGATTGGGGAAACACCATATATTTT.

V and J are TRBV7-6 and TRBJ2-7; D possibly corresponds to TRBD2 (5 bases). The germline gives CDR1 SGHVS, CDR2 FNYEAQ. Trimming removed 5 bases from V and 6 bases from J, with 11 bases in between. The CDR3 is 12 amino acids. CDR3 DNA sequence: TGTGCCAGCAGCCTGCCGGCGGGCGAGCAGTACTTC. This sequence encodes CASSLPAGEQYF. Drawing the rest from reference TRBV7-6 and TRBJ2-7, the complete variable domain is GAGVSQSPRYKVTKRGQDVALRCDPISGHVSLYWYRQALGQGPEFLTYFNYEAQQDKSGLPNDRFSAERPEGSISTLTIQRTEQRDSAMYRCASSLPAGEQYFGPGTRLTVT.

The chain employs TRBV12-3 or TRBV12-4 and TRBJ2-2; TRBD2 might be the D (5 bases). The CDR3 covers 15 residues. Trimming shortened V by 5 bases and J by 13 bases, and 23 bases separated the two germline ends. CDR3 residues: CASSDIAVVSEGLFF. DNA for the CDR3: TGTGCCAGCAGTGACATTGCCGTTGTTAGCGAGGGGCTGTTTTTT.

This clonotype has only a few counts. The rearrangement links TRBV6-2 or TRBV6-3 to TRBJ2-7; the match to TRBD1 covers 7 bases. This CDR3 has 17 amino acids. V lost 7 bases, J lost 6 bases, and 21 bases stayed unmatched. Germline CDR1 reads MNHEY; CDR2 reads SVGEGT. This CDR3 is CASIGTQESTGAVEQYV. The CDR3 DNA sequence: TGTGCCAGCATTGGGACCCAAGAATCTACAGGGGCCGTCGAGCAGTACGTC.

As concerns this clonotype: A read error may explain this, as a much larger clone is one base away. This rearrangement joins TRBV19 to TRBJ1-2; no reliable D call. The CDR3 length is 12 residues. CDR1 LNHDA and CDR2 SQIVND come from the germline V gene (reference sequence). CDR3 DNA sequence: TGTGTCAGTAGTATTGACGATCGCGGCTACACCTTC. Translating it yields CVSSIDDRGYTF.

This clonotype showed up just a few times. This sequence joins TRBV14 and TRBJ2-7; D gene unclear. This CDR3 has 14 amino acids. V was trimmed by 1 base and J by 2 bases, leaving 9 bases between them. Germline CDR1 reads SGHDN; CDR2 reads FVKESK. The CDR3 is CASSQGPLTYEQYV. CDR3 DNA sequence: TGTGCCAGCAGCCAAGGGCCCCTCACCTACGAGCAGTACGTC.

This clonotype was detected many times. The CDR3 region has the DNA TGTGCCAGCAGTTACTCGCACGACAGCAATCAGCCCCAGCATTTT. Amino acid sequence: CASSYSHDSNQPQHF. The V call is TRBV6-5, the J call TRBJ1-5; D ambiguous. The CDR3 length is 15 residues. Germline V lookup: CDR1 MNHEY, CDR2 SVGAGI. V was shortened by 0 bases and J by 1 base, with 7 bases between the two germline ends.

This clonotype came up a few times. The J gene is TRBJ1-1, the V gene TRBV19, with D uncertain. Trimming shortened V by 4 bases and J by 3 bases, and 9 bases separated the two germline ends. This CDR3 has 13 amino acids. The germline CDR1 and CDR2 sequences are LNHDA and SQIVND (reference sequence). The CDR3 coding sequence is TGTGCCAGTAGTACTGCAAGAGACACTGAAGCTTTCTTT. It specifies CASSTARDTEAFF.

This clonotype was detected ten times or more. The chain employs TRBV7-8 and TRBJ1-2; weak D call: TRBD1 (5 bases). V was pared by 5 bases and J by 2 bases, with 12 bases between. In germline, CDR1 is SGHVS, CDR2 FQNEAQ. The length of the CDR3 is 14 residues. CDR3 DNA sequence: TGTGCCAGCAGCCCCCGTTGGGGGAACTATGGCTACACCTTC. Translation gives CASSPRWGNYGYTF.